This TCR beta chain is from a study of Tregs in tolerant kidney transplant recipients. Profiled with immunoSEQ multiplex PCR; TCRdb holds only in-frame clones, not every one. The data contain some 68,000 clones, 84% of them singletons. The CDR3 extends over 18 amino acids. Trimming removed 2 bases from V and 0 bases from J, with 18 bases in between. CDR1 and CDR2 (germline): SGDLS, YYNGEE. Unstimulated regulatory T cells (CD4+CD25+CD127-), CD4+CD25- non-regulatory cells, CD4 and CD8 cells were FACS-sorted from thawed PBMCs. Sequencing used CD4+ T cells from blood. The genes are TRBV9 and TRBJ2-1, with D possibly matching TRBD2 (7 bases). This clonotype was sampled from a human donor in good health. CDR3 coding DNA: TGTGCCAGCAGCGTTCGAGGGGGGGTAAAAAGCTCCTACAATGAGCAGTTCTTC. This codes for CASSVRGGVKSSYNEQFF. The complete variable domain, with remaining parts taken from reference TRBV9 and TRBJ2-1, reads DSGVTQTPKHLITATGQRVTLRCSPRSGDLSVYWYQQSLDQGLQFLIQYYNGEERAKGNILERFSAQQFPDLHSELNLSSLELGDSALYFCASSVRGGVKSSYNEQFFGPGTRLTVL.